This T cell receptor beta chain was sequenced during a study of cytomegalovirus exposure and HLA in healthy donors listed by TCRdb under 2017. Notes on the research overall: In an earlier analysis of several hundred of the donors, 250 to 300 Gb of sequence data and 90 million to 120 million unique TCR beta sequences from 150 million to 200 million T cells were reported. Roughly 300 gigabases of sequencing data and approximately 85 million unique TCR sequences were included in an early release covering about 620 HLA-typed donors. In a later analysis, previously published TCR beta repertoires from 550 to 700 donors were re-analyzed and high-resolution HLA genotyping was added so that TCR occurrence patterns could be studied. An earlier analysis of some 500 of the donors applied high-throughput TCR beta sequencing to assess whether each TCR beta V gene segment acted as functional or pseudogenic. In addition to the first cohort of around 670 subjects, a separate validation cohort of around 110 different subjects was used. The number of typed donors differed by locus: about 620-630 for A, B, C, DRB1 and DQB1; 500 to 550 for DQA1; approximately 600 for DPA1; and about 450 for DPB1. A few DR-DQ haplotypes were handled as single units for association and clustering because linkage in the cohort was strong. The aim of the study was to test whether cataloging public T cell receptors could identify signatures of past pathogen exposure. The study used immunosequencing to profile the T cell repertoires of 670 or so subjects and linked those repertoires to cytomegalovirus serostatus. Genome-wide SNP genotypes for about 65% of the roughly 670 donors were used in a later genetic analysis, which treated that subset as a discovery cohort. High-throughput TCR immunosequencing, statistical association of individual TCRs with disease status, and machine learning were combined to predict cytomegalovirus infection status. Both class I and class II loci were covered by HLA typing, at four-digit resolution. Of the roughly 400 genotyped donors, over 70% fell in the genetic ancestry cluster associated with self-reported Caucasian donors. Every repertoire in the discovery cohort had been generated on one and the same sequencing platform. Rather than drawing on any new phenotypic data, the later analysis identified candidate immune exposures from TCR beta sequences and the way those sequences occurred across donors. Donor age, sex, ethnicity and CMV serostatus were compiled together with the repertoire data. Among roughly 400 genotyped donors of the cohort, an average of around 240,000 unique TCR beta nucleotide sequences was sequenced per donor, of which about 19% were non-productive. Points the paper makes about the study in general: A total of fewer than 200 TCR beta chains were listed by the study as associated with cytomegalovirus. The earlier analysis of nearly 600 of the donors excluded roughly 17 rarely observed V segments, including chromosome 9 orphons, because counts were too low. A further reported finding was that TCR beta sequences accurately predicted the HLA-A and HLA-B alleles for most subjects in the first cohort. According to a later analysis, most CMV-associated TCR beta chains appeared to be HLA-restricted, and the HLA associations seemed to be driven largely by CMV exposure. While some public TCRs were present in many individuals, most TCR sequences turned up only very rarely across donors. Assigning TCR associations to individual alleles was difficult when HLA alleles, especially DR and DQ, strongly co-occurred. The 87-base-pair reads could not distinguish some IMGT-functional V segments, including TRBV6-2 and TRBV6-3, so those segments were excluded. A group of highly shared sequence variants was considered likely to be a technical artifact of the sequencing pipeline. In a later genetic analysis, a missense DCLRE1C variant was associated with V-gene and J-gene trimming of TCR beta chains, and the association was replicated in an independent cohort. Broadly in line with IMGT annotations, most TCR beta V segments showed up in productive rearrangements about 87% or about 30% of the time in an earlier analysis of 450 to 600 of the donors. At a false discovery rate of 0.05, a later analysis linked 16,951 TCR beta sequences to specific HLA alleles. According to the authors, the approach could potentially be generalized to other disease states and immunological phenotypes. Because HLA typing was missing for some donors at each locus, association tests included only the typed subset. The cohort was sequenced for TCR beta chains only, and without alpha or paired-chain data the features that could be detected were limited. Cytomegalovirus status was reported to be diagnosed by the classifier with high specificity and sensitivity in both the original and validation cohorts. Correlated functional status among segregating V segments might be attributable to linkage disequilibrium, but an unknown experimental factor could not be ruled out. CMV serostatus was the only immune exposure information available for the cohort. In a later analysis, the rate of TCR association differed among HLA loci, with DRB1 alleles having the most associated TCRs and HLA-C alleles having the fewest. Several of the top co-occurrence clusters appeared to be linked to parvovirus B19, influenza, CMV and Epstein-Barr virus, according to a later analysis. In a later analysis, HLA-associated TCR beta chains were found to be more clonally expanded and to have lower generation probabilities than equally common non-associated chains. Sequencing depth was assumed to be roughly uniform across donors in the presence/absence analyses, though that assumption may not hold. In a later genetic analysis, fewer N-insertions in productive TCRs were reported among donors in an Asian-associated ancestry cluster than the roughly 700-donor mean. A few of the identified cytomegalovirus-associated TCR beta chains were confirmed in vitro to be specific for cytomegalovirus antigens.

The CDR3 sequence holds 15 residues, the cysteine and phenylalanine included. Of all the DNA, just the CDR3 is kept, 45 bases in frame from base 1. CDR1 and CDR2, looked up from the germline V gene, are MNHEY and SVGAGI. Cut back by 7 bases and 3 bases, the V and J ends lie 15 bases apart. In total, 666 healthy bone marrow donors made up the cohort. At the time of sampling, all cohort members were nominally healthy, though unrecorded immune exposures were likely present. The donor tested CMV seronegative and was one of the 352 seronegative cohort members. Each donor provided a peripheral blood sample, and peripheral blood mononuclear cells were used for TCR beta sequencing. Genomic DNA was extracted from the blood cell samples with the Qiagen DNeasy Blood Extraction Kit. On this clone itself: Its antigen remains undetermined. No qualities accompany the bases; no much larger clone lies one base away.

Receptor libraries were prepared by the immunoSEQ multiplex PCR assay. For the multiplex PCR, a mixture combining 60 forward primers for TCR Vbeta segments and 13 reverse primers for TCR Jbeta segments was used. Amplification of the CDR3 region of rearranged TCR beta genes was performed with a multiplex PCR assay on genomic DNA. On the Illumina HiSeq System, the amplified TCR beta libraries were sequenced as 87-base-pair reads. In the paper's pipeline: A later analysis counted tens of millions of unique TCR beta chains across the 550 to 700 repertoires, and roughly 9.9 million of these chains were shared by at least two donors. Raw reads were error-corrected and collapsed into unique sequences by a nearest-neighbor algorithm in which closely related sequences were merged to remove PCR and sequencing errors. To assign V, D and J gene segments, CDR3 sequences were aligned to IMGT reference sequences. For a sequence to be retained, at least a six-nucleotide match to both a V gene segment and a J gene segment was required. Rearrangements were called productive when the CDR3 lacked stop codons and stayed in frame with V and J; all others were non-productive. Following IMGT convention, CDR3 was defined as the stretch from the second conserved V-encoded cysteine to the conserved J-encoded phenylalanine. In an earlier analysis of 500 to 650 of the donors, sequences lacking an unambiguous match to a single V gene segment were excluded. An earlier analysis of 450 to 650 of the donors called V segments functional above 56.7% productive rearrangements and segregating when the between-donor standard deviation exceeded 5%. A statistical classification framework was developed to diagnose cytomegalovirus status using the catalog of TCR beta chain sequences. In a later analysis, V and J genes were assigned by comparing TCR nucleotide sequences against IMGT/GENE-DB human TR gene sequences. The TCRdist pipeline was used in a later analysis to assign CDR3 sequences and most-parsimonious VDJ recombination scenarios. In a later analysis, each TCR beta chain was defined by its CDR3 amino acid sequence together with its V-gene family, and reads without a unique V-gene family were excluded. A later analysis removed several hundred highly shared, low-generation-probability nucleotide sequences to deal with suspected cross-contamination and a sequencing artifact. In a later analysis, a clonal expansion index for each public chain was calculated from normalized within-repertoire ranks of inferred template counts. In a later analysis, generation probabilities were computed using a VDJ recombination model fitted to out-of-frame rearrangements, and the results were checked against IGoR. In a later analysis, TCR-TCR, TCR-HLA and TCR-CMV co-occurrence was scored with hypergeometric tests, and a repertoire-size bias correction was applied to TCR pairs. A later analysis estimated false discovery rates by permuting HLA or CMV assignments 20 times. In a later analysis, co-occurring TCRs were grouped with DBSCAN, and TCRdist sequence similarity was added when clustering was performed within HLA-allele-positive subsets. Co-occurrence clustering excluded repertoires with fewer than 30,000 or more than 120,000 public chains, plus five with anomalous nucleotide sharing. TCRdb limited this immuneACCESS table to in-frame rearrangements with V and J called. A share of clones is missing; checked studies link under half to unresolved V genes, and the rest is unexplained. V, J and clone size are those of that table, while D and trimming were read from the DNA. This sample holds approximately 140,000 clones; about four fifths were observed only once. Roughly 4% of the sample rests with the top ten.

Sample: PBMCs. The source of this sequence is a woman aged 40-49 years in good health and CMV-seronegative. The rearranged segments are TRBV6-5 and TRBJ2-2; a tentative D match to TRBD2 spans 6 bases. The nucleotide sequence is TGTGCCAGCACCTCCCTTGGAGGGTACACCGGGGAGCTGTTTTTT. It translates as CASTSLGGYTGELFF.